This TCR beta chain appears in the sequencing data of a study of shared clonotypes between healthy human individuals (dated by TCRdb to the early 2020s). As for the study more broadly: The cohort included three men and a couple of women between 18 and 49 years of age. Different laboratories and diverse techniques were used to prepare libraries and sequence TCR repertoires, to increase sequencing depth and limit assay-specific biases. Between about 0.85 and 9.5 billion PBMCs per donor were obtained by leukapheresis. For each donor, three plates each were used for CD4 naive and CD4 memory, two plates were used for CD8 naive, and one plate was used for CD8 memory. Blood TCR repertoires of about 5 healthy adults were deeply sequenced to estimate repertoire size and the extent of clonotype sharing between individuals.

Based on the germline V gene, the CDR1 and CDR2 sequences are MNHEY and SVGAGI. The CDR3 spans 15 residues, from the cysteine through the phenylalanine. The only DNA kept is the CDR3, 45 bases in frame from the first base. A distance of 13 bases separates the germline ends of V and J, which lose 2 bases and 6 bases respectively. For the CD8 naive samples, CD45RO-negative cells were positively selected for CCR7, yielding a CD45RA+CCR7+ population from which TemRA cells were excluded. The donors were healthy, HIV-negative adults with no recently reported acute infections or vaccinations. Every donor was a Caucasian adult residing in Nashville, Tennessee, USA. Blood was obtained by leukapheresis, after which PBMCs were separated by Ficoll-Histopaque density gradient centrifugation and cryopreserved in liquid nitrogen vapor phase. Analytical flow cytometry was used to check the purity and quantity of every magnetically sorted T cell population. Genomic DNA was isolated from every sorted fraction and measured by UV absorbance on a Nanodrop 2000c.

Comments on this clone: Its cognate antigen has yet to be identified. Qualities for individual bases were not recorded, and no much larger clone is one base off.

Using the deep immunoSEQ assay, TCR CDR3 regions were amplified from genomic DNA by multiplex PCR. Genomic DNA extracted from each cell subset was distributed evenly over all wells of several immunoSEQ 96-well plates, and each plate served as one replicate. Each replicate PCR for sorted subsets received about 200 ng genomic DNA, equal to about 30,000 T cell genomes. The purified libraries were quantified using a Qubit 3.0 fluorometer, sized with a Bioanalyzer 2100, and then quantified again using the KAPA Library Quantification kit. Every immunoSEQ 96-well plate was sequenced on a separate single-read 150-cycle Illumina NextSeq 550 flow cell. Concerning the study's data processing: Because the immunoSEQ output held only junctional sequences and lacked quality scores, the filtering could not match the filtering applied to full-length reads. To assign V/J genes and CDR3, sequences were annotated against IMGT germline references using PyIR, a Python wrapper for IgBLAST v1.9. Reads were filtered out if the reads had weak V/J assignments (E-value above 1e-6), no CDR3, stop codons, out-of-frame junctions, or ambiguous translated residues. V3J clonotypes were defined by identical inferred V gene, J gene, and CDR3 amino acid sequence. The percentage overlap between two repertoires was calculated by dividing the number of shared unique clonotypes by the size of the smaller repertoire. Richness of each repertoire was evaluated using RTK rarefaction, the Chao1 estimator, and Recon v2.1 estimates of unobserved clonotypes. Generation probabilities were computed with OLGA for all TCRbeta clonotypes obtained by the gDNA method from a few donors. Sourced from immuneACCESS, this table was stored by TCRdb with only in-frame sequences that have V and J called. A share of the clones is absent; for the studies checked, an unresolved V gene accounts for under half, and the remainder has no known explanation. The D gene and trimming were derived from the DNA, and the V and J assignments and clone size from that table. This sample holds some 2 million clones; 85% to 95% were observed only once. In total, the top ten clones hold about 1.1% of the sample.

Study-wide findings and limitations: Rarefaction of sorted-subset datasets indicated incomplete sequencing despite the large sequencing depth. Naive subsets generally had larger estimated clonotype richness than memory subsets. Sharing across several donors was observed for roughly 5% of naive CD4, under 4% of naive CD8, 2% to 2.5% of memory CD4, and around 0.42% of memory CD8 clonotypes. Only blood was sampled, and tissue TCR repertoires likely differ from those in blood. Compared with non-shared clonotypes, the clonotypes found in all four sorted-subset donors had higher generation probabilities. Based on pairwise subsampling, the degree of clonotype sharing among donors was expected to be affected by sequencing depth. Because the study included only a small number of donors, the genetic and exposure-history diversity represented was limited.

The sample consisted of naive CD8+ T cells sorted from blood. What this sample's cell subset or site label stands for: CD45RA+CCR7+. Rearrangement joined TRBV6-5 to TRBJ1-4, with TRBD1 tentatively as D gene (5 bases match). The clonotype comes from a young man in good health. CDR3 sequence: CASSYHQGGDEKLFF. Read as DNA, the sequence is TGTGCCAGCAGTTACCATCAGGGAGGGGATGAAAAACTGTTTTTT.